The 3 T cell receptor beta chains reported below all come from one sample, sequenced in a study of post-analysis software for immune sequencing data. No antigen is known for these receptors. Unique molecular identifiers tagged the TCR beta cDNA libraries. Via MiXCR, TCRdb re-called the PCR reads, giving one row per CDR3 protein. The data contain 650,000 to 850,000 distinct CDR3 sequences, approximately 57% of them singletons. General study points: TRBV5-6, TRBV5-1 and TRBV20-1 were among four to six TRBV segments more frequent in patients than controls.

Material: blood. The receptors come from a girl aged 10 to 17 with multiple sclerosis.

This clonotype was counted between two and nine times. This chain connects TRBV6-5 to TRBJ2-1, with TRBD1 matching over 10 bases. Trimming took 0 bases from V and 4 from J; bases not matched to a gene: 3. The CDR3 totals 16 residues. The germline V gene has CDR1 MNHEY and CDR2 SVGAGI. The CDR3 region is CASSYSGQGPYNEQFF. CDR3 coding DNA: TGTGCCAGCAGTTACTCGGGACAGGGGCCGTACAATGAGCAGTTCTTC.

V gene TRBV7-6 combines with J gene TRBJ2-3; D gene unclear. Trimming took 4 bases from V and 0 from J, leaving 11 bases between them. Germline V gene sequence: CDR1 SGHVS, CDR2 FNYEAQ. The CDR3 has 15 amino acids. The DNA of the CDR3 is TGTGCCAGCAGCTCCTCTGTGAGAAGCACAGATACGCAGTATTTT. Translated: CASSSSVRSTDTQYF.

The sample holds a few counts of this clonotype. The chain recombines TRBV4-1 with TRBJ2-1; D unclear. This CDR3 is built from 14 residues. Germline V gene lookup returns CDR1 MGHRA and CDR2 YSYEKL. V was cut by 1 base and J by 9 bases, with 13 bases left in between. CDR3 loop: CASSQASARTEQFF. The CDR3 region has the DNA TGCGCCAGCAGCCAAGCTTCCGCCCGCACTGAGCAGTTCTTC.